The 22 T cell receptor beta chains listed next were all sequenced from one sample in a study of blood T cell repertoires in COVID-19. Libraries were prepared by immunoSEQ multiplex PCR; TCRdb keeps only in-frame clonotypes and omits some of them. There are around 150,000 clones in the sample; around 87% occur only once, and less than 4.5% lies in the top ten. Sequencing was performed on peripheral blood. These TCRs come from a woman in her fifties or sixties with active or convalescent COVID-19.

The CDR3: CAWSSETGVGEAFF. The CDR3 nucleotides are TGTGCCTGGAGTTCAGAAACAGGGGTTGGTGAAGCTTTCTTT. The chain uses TRBV30 and TRBJ1-1, with 7 bases aligning to TRBD1. The junction had 10 bases not matched to a gene; V was cut back by 2 bases and J by 7 bases. The CDR3 is 14 residues long. Germline V lookup: CDR1 GTSNPN, CDR2 SVGIG (reference sequence).

The genes are TRBV9 and TRBJ1-2, with 7 bases lining up with TRBD1. The CDR3 sequence is 14 residues long. V lost 6 bases and J lost 2; bases outside the gene matches: 7. The germline gives CDR1 SGDLS, CDR2 YYNGEE. The CDR3 region has the DNA TGTGCCAGCACGGAGGGGACAGAGAACTATGGCTACACCTTC. It codes for CASTEGTENYGYTF.

The chain employs TRBV19 and TRBJ2-1; D is perhaps TRBD2 (5 bases). The CDR3 loop spans 15 amino acids. Deletions cut 6 bases from V and 1 base from J, with 13 bases between. Germline values: CDR1 LNHDA, CDR2 SQIVND (reference sequence). The CDR3 nucleotides are TGTGCCAGTAGCCCCCCGGGGTTGTCCTACAATGAGCAGTTCTTC. This gives the protein CASSPPGLSYNEQFF.

The rearrangement links TRBV19 to TRBJ1-2; TRBD1 agrees at 9 bases. With 6 bases clipped from V and 6 bases from J, the junction kept 11 bases outside the gene matches. Germline CDR1 and CDR2: LNHDA and SQIVND (reference sequence). The CDR3 covers 15 residues. The CDR3 is CASSQDRGLPDGYTF. In nucleotides, the CDR3 is TGTGCCAGTAGCCAAGACAGGGGGTTACCGGATGGCTACACCTTC.

This clone occurred a few times. V and J are TRBV12-5 and TRBJ2-7, with unresolved D. The length of the CDR3 is 16 residues. CDR1 LGHNT and CDR2 FRNRAP come from the germline V gene. The V end was cut by 9 bases, the J end by 1 base, with 22 bases between. Written as DNA, the CDR3 is TGTGCTAGCGCCGACCTCCTCGGGTCTTGGTCCTACGAGCAGTACTTC. Translating it yields CASADLLGSWSYEQYF. The variable domain in full, completed from reference TRBV12-5 and TRBJ2-7, reads DARVTQTPRHKVTEMGQEVTMRCQPILGHNTVFWYRQTMMQGLELLAYFRNRAPLDDSGMPKDRFSAEMPDATLATLKIQPSEPRDSAVYFCASADLLGSWSYEQYFGPGTRLTVT.

This chain uses TRBV10-3 with TRBJ1-2, with D possibly TRBD1 on 6 matching bases. The germline V gene encodes CDR1 ENHRY and CDR2 SYGVKD. Trimming pared 0 bases from V and 8 bases from J, leaving 13 bases between. The length of the CDR3 is 14 residues. The CDR3 DNA sequence: TGTGCCATCAGTGAGTCAACAGGGAGGGAAGGCTACACCTTC. It yields the protein CAISESTGREGYTF.

The V call is TRBV19, the J call TRBJ2-3; D is perhaps TRBD2 (6 bases). The V gene's germline CDR1 is LNHDA and CDR2 SQIVND (reference sequence). The CDR3 extends over 14 amino acids. The V end lost 7 bases, the J end lost 0 bases, and 11 bases lay between the germline ends. CDR3 sequence (DNA): TGTGCCAGTACCAAGGCGGGGAGCACAGATACGCAGTATTTT. The encoded protein is CASTKAGSTDTQYF.

This rearrangement joins TRBV10-2 to TRBJ1-2, with D perhaps TRBD1 (5 bases). The germline CDR1 and CDR2 sequences are WSHSY and SAAADI. The CDR3 covers 13 residues. Trimming took 2 bases from V and 2 from J, leaving 6 bases between them. The CDR3 region is CASSEGANYGYTF. CDR3 sequence (DNA): TGCGCCAGCAGTGAGGGGGCCAACTATGGCTACACCTTC.

The table lists this clone with a count of one. The V and J genes are TRBV6-5 and TRBJ2-1; the match to TRBD2 covers 13 bases. V lost 6 bases to trimming and J lost 12 bases; unmatched junction nucleotides: 11. This CDR3 comprises 15 residues. Germline V gene data show CDR1 as MNHEY and CDR2 as SVGAGI. This CDR3 reads CASSLGTSGAQGQFF. CDR3 nucleotides: TGTGCCAGCAGCCTCGGGACTAGCGGGGCCCAAGGGCAGTTCTTC.

The chain links TRBV5-6 to TRBJ1-2; D unresolved. The CDR3 has 14 amino acids. Germline values: CDR1 SGHDT, CDR2 YYEEEE. The V and J ends lost 5 bases and 4 bases respectively, with 15 bases between them. CDR3 nucleotide sequence: TGTGCCAGCAGTCCCGCACAGAGTCTCTATGGCTACACCTTC. Protein product: CASSPAQSLYGYTF.

The chain combines TRBV2 with TRBJ1-6; TRBD1 might be the D (5 bases). The CDR3 totals 12 residues. The germline V gene has CDR1 SNHLY and CDR2 FYNNEI. The V end lost 6 bases, the J end lost 9 bases, and 9 bases lay between the germline ends. The CDR3, as DNA: TGTGCCAGCAGCTACAGGAGTTCACCCCTCCACTTT. It yields the protein CASSYRSSPLHF.

This clone was seen a single time. CDR3 nucleotide sequence: TGTGCCAGCAGCTGGGGACTAGTAAACACCGGGGAGCTGTTTTTT. Translated: CASSWGLVNTGELFF. This chain uses TRBV7-2 with TRBJ2-2; TRBD2 agrees at 8 bases. The CDR3 sequence is 15 residues long. CDR1 and CDR2 (germline): SGHTA, FQGNSA. The trim removed 4 bases at V and 2 bases at J, leaving 3 bases unmatched.

Remarks on this clone: The same CDR3 is also encoded by other DNA sequences in this sample. V and J are TRBV19 and TRBJ1-5, with D tentatively TRBD1 (6 bases). With 5 bases removed from V and 7 bases from J, the gap between germline ends came to 15 bases. The CDR3 runs 14 residues. Germline V gene sequence: CDR1 LNHDA, CDR2 SQIVND (reference sequence). The chain's CDR3 is CASSGAGEGQPQHF. In nucleotides, the CDR3 is TGTGCCAGTAGTGGGGCAGGGGAAGGGCAGCCCCAGCATTTT.

The chain couples TRBV7-9 to TRBJ2-7; D is undetermined. Germline V CDR1 and CDR2: SEHNR, FQNEAQ (reference sequence). The CDR3 totals 14 residues. Trimming took off 4 bases at V and 7 bases at J, with 17 bases between the two ends. The CDR3 coding sequence is TGTGCCAGCAGCTCCCCGGTGGCAGGTTGGGAGCAGTACTTC. This sequence encodes CASSSPVAGWEQYF.

The chain has TRBV19 and TRBJ2-1, with 7 bases matching TRBD2. This CDR3 region has 13 residues. With V trimmed by 6 bases and J by 4 bases, 3 bases remained unmatched. From germline, CDR1 is LNHDA and CDR2 SQIVND (reference sequence). The DNA of the CDR3 is TGTGCCAGTAGCCAAGCGGGGTACAATGAGCAGTTCTTC. Protein sequence: CASSQAGYNEQFF.

This chain joins TRBV15 and TRBJ1-5; the match to TRBD1 covers 8 bases. V shed 5 bases and J 2 bases; nucleotides not matched to a gene: 5. The CDR3 has 15 amino acids. In germline, CDR1 is LNHNV, CDR2 YYDKDF (reference sequence). CDR3 sequence reads: CATSPGQGRNQPQHF. CDR3 DNA: TGTGCCACCAGCCCCGGACAGGGACGCAATCAGCCCCAGCATTTT. Combining the CDR3 with reference TRBV15 and TRBJ1-5 gives the whole variable domain DAMVIQNPRYQVTQFGKPVTLSCSQTLNHNVMYWYQQKSSQAPKLLFHYYDKDFNNEADTPDNFQSRRPNTSFCFLDIRSPGLGDTAMYLCATSPGQGRNQPQHFGDGTRLSIL.

The chain uses TRBV3-1 (or the pseudogene TRBV3-2) and TRBJ1-4; D not certain. CDR1 LGHDT and CDR2 YNNKEL come from the germline V gene (reference sequence). CDR3 length: 13 amino acids. The ends were cut back, 0 bases at V and 7 bases at J, with 6 bases in the middle. CDR3 sequence: CASSQDRGEKLFF. CDR3 bases: TGTGCCAGCAGCCAAGATCGGGGTGAAAAACTGTTTTTT.

This clone was seen more than once but under ten times. The chain carries TRBV6-2 or TRBV6-3 and TRBJ1-5; D not certain. V lost 1 base and J lost 1, with 8 bases in between. The CDR3 length is 15 residues. Germline assignment: CDR1 MNHEY and CDR2 SVGEGT. CDR3 region: CASSYLAGSNQPQHF. The CDR3 nucleotides are TGTGCCAGCAGTTACTTGGCGGGGAGCAATCAGCCCCAGCATTTT.

The table lists this clone with a count of one. J is TRBJ2-3 and V is TRBV24-1; D gene ambiguous. The CDR3 totals 18 residues. Trimming removed 7 bases from V and 1 base from J, with 23 bases in between. The germline gives CDR1 KGHDR, CDR2 SFDVKD. CDR3 nucleotide sequence: TGTGCCACCAGCCTTTCTTATGGTAGCAACTATTGCACAGATACGCAGTATTTT. It encodes CATSLSYGSNYCTDTQYF.

The chain is built from TRBV10-3 and TRBJ1-2; D perhaps matches TRBD1 (5 bases). Germline CDR1 reads ENHRY; CDR2 reads SYGVKD. V lost 2 bases and J lost 7, with 11 bases in between. This CDR3 spans 13 amino acids. The CDR3 region has the DNA TGTGCCATCAGTGAGAGCGTAAGGGGTGGCTACACCTTC. Protein product: CAISESVRGGYTF.

The chain uses TRBV7-9 and TRBJ1-4, with D unclear. Germline CDR1 and CDR2: SEHNR and FQNEAQ (reference sequence). The V and J ends lost 5 bases and 0 bases respectively, with 7 bases between them. This CDR3 region has 14 residues. As DNA, the CDR3 is TGTGCCAGCAGCGCCAGGACAACTAATGAAAAACTGTTTTTT. Translating gives CASSARTTNEKLFF. Supplemented by reference TRBV7-9 and TRBJ1-4, the full variable domain reads DTGVSQNPRHKITKRGQNVTFRCDPISEHNRLYWYRQTLGQGPEFLTYFQNEAQLEKSRLLSDRFSAERPKGSFSTLEIQRTEQGDSAMYLCASSARTTNEKLFFGSGTQLSVL.

The chain combines TRBV5-4 with TRBJ1-5; weak D call: TRBD1 (6 bases). CDR3 length: 14 residues. V was pared by 1 base and J by 3 bases, with 8 bases between. The germline V gene has CDR1 SGHNT and CDR2 YYREEE (reference sequence). The CDR3 protein is CASSLMGANQPQHF. For the CDR3, the DNA is TGTGCCAGCAGCTTGATGGGGGCCAATCAGCCCCAGCATTTT. Looking up the rest from reference TRBV5-4 and TRBJ1-5 gives the full variable domain: ETGVTQSPTHLIKTRGQQVTLRCSSQSGHNTVSWYQQALGQGPQFIFQYYREEENGRGNFPPRFSGLQFPNYSSELNVNALELDDSALYLCASSLMGANQPQHFGDGTRLSIL.